This T cell receptor beta chain comes out of a study of beta chain features in type 1 diabetes. Study conclusions and caveats: When Type 1 diabetes patients were examined, their TCRB CDR3s proved moderately but significantly shorter in all four CD4+ subsets.

Expressed TCRB transcripts were sequenced after all isolated RNA was converted to cDNA. Profiling relied on immunoSEQ multiplex PCR, and the TCRdb table lists in-frame clones only, not all of them. This table has more than 150,000 clones, approximately 8.8% appearing once. This CDR3 has 14 amino acids. Trimming at V came to 6 bases and at J to 4 bases, leaving 8 bases not matched to a gene. Per germline, CDR1 SNHLY and CDR2 FYNNEI. Comment on this clone: Its antigen is unknown.

This rearrangement joins TRBV2 to TRBJ1-2, with 7 bases lining up with TRBD1. The receptor was derived from a woman between 25 and 40 years old with type 1 diabetes. Input material: central memory CD4+ T cells from blood. CDR3 DNA: TGTGCCAGCAGGGAACAGGGGACGAGCTATGGCTACACCTTC. This codes for CASREQGTSYGYTF.